The 9 T cell receptor beta chains given below trace back to one sample, sequenced in a study of CD4 and CD8 cells across lung adenocarcinoma regions (dated by TCRdb to 2016 to 2019). The library was built by means of PCR. Sequencer: HiSeq X Ten. TCRdb's own reprocessing of the public reads used fastp at Q25 and MiXCR and kept productive beta chains. For every CDR3 protein sequence, its rows merge into one entry that carries the most common genes and DNA. For this sample there are several thousand distinct CDR3 sequences; about half appear just once. The ten largest clonotypes hold around 48% of the sample. Sample: CD8+ T cells from the margin of a lung tumor. The sample's cell subset or site label, decoded: tumor margin region. These TCRs come from a female donor with lung adenocarcinoma. The CD4 and CD8 labels of this study may be unreliable.

Relative to its sample, this clonotype is large. The chain is built from TRBV6-1 and TRBJ2-3; a weak D match, TRBD1 (6 bases). Germline lookup yields CDR1 MNHNS and CDR2 SASEGT. V lost 7 bases to trimming and J lost 4 bases, with 15 bases between them. The CDR3 covers 14 residues. In DNA form, the CDR3 reads TGTGCCAGCATATGGTCTTCAGGGGCAGATACGCAGTATTTT. Protein: CASIWSSGADTQYF.

Worth noting for this clonotype: One end of the junction is discordant with germline, which a read error may explain. The chain carries TRBV27 and TRBJ2-5; 12 positions agree with TRBD2. Germline V gene sequence: CDR1 MNHEY, CDR2 SMNVEV (reference sequence). The CDR3 runs 16 residues. The CDR3 DNA is TGTGCCAGCAGTCTGGGACTAGCGGGTGGCCAAGAGACGCAGTACTTT. Its protein is CASSLGLAGGQETQYF.

This clonotype has only a few counts. The V and J genes are TRBV14 and TRBJ1-1; D is possibly TRBD1 (5 bases). CDR3 length: 16 residues. From germline, CDR1 is SGHDN and CDR2 FVKESK. V was trimmed by 5 bases and J by 5 bases, leaving 21 bases between them. CDR3 loop: CASSFNKRDPGTEAFF. In DNA, the CDR3 is TGTGCCAGCAGCTTTAATAAGCGGGACCCCGGGACTGAAGCTTTCTTT.

V gene TRBV6-1 combines with J gene TRBJ2-1; perhaps TRBD1 as D (5 bases). V was trimmed by 5 bases and J by 8 bases, leaving 13 bases between them. The germline V gene has CDR1 MNHNS and CDR2 SASEGT. CDR3 length equals 13 residues. CDR3 protein: CASSQGIGYEQFF. The CDR3 DNA is TGTGCCAGCAGTCAGGGAATCGGATATGAGCAGTTCTTC.

This clonotype is large. The chain carries TRBV27 and TRBJ2-3; D remains unclear. CDR1 is MNHEY, CDR2 SMNVEV, per germline (reference sequence). The CDR3 has 11 amino acids. Deletions cut 4 bases from V and 6 bases from J, with 5 bases between. The CDR3 loop is CASSSYDTQYF. Here the CDR3 DNA reads TGTGCCAGCAGTTCGTACGATACGCAGTATTTT.

As for this clonotype: One junction end does not reproduce the germline sequence, and a read error may be involved. The chain employs TRBV6-1 and TRBJ2-1; D remains unclear. This CDR3 is built from 15 residues. The germline V gene has CDR1 MNHNS and CDR2 SASEGT. The CDR3 is CASRTRFIGNDKQYF. DNA of the CDR3: TGTGCCAGCAGGACACGATTTATAGGGAACGATAAGCAGTATTTC.

Details on this clonotype: A read error may produce the germline difference seen at one junction end. The chain has TRBV27 and TRBJ2-5, with a tentative D call TRBD1 (5 bases). The V gene's germline CDR1 is MNHEY and CDR2 SMNVEV (reference sequence). This CDR3 is built from 11 residues. The CDR3 DNA follows: TGTGGGGGCGGTGACCAAGATACCCAGTATTTC. Amino acids: CGGGDQDTQYF.

This clonotype has at least ten counts. This rearrangement joins TRBV6-1 to TRBJ2-2; 13 bases map to TRBD2. The germline V gene has CDR1 MNHNS and CDR2 SASEGT. V trimming: 6 bases; J trimming: 4 bases; junction bases outside the gene matches: 11. The CDR3 consists of 18 residues. The CDR3 DNA reads as TGTGCCAGCAGCCGAGGCGGACTAGCGGGAGAGCTCACCGGGGAGCTGTTTTTT. Translating it yields CASSRGGLAGELTGELFF.

Notes on this clonotype: One junction end disagrees with the germline gene, perhaps due to a read error. The DNA for the CDR3 is TGTGCCGCCAACGGCCCGGGTCACCAAGAGATCCAGTACTTC. This codes for CAANGPGHQEIQYF. The chain carries TRBV10-3 and TRBJ2-5, with D unresolved. The CDR3 length is 14 residues. Germline CDR1 is ENHRY and CDR2 is SYGVKD.